These 19 T cell receptor beta chains were all obtained from the same sample, sequenced in a study of TIL therapy for anti-PD-1-resistant metastatic lung cancer. The libraries were made with immunoSEQ v3. TCRdb keeps only in-frame clones here, not all; method: immunoSEQ multiplex PCR. The table includes approximately 10,000 clones, 80% detected once. Time point specified: pre-treatment sample, taken before nivolumab and TIL therapy. Sequencing used blood, obtained at baseline. All receptors come from a person between 25 and 79 years old with non-small cell lung cancer.

V gene TRBV9 combines with J gene TRBJ2-2; TRBD2 aligns across 9 bases. CDR1 is SGDLS and CDR2 is YYNGEE in the germline V gene. Unmatched junction bases numbered 3, after V lost 3 bases and J lost 0 bases. The CDR3 has 16 residues. The CDR3 sequence: CASSAIAGANTGELFF. Here the CDR3 DNA reads TGTGCCAGCAGCGCAATAGCGGGGGCGAACACCGGGGAGCTGTTTTTT. The variable domain in full, completed from reference TRBV9 and TRBJ2-2, reads DSGVTQTPKHLITATGQRVTLRCSPRSGDLSVYWYQQSLDQGLQFLIQYYNGEERAKGNILERFSAQQFPDLHSELNLSSLELGDSALYFCASSAIAGANTGELFFGEGSRLTVL.

V gene TRBV12-2 combines with J gene TRBJ1-2; the D segment call TRBD1 is taken from the table without a DNA check. TRBV12-2 is described as a pseudogene. The CDR3 runs 14 residues. The chain's CDR3 is CASHPRDRNYGYTF. CDR3 bases: TGTGCAAGTCACCCCCGAGACAGGAACTATGGCTACACCTTC.

The rearrangement links TRBV7-9 to TRBJ1-1, with a weak D call TRBD1 (6 bases). The germline CDR1 and CDR2 sequences are SEHNR and FQNEAQ (reference sequence). CDR3 length equals 16 residues. Trimming left V 5 bases short and J 1 base short, with 17 bases between. The chain's CDR3 is CASSVLGQQPNTEAFF. CDR3 DNA sequence: TGTGCCAGCAGCGTACTTGGACAGCAACCGAACACTGAAGCTTTCTTT.

The rearrangement links TRBV2 to TRBJ2-7, with D perhaps matching TRBD2 (6 bases). The CDR3 has 12 residues. The V end was cut by 9 bases, the J end by 2 bases, with 11 bases between. Germline loops: CDR1 SNHLY, CDR2 FYNNEI. This chain's CDR3 is CASAGRTYEQYF. The DNA for the CDR3 is TGTGCCAGTGCGGGACGTACCTACGAGCAGTACTTC.

In its sample, this clone was seen once. The chain links TRBV2 to TRBJ1-1; perhaps TRBD1 as D (5 bases). The V gene's germline CDR1 is SNHLY and CDR2 FYNNEI. Deletions cut 7 bases from V and 3 bases from J, with 15 bases between. There are 14 residues in the CDR3. The CDR3 DNA reads as TGTGCCAGCAAGGGCGGGGGAGGGTACACTGAAGCTTTCTTT. Encoded protein: CASKGGGGYTEAFF.

The rearrangement joins TRBV12-5 to TRBJ2-3; D not certain. From germline, CDR1 is LGHNT and CDR2 FRNRAP. V was trimmed by 4 bases and J by 5 bases, leaving 13 bases between them. The CDR3 is 14 amino acids. The CDR3 sequence: CASGSGLGQDTQYF. The CDR3 DNA reads TGTGCTAGTGGTTCGGGCCTCGGGCAAGATACGCAGTATTTT.

The gene calls are TRBV27 and TRBJ2-7; possible D gene TRBD2, 5 bases. The CDR3 sequence is 14 residues long. Looked up from germline, CDR1 is MNHEY and CDR2 is SMNVEV (reference sequence). V was pared by 5 bases and J by 3 bases, with 14 bases between. The CDR3 sequence is CASSQSGILYEQYF. CDR3 nucleotides: TGTGCCAGCAGTCAATCGGGAATCCTCTACGAGCAGTACTTC.

The chain carries TRBV5-4 and TRBJ2-1; 7 positions agree with TRBD2. The germline V gene encodes CDR1 SGHNT and CDR2 YYREEE (reference sequence). This CDR3 has 15 amino acids. The junction had 12 bases not matched to a gene; V was cut back by 4 bases and J by 8 bases. The CDR3, as DNA: TGTGCCAGCAGCCCCCCGGGACTACCCCTTCATGAGCAGTTCTTC. Its translation is CASSPPGLPLHEQFF.

The chain carries TRBV6-6 and TRBJ2-7, with 11 nucleotides matching TRBD2. The germline V gene has CDR1 MNHNY and CDR2 SVGAGI (reference sequence). Trimming at V came to 6 bases and at J to 1 base, leaving 2 bases not matched to a gene. The CDR3 totals 14 residues. DNA of the CDR3: TGTGCCAGCAGAGGGACTAGCGGTTCCTACGAGCAGTACTTC. Translating it yields CASRGTSGSYEQYF.

The rearrangement links TRBV9 to TRBJ1-1; TRBD1 is a possible D gene (5 bases). V lost 4 bases, J lost 3 bases, and 16 bases lay in between. The CDR3 consists of 15 residues. Germline CDR1 is SGDLS and CDR2 is YYNGEE. CDR3 sequence reads: CASSPDGASYTEAFF. DNA of the CDR3: TGTGCCAGCAGCCCCGATGGGGCCTCGTACACTGAAGCTTTCTTT.

The chain couples TRBV5-6 to TRBJ2-7; tentative D call: TRBD1 (6 bases). The CDR3 length is 15 residues. CDR1 and CDR2 from the germline V gene are SGHDT and YYEEEE. Trimming removed 0 bases from V and 5 bases from J, with 15 bases in between. CDR3 coding DNA: TGTGCCAGCAGCTTGGCTGGGGGCCAGCCCCACGAGCAGTACTTC. The encoded protein is CASSLAGGQPHEQYF.

This chain links TRBV27 with TRBJ1-2, with TRBD1 matching 8 bases. The CDR3 is 13 residues long. The germline CDR1 and CDR2 sequences are MNHEY and SMNVEV (reference sequence). Trimming at V came to 6 bases and at J to 8 bases, leaving 8 bases not matched to a gene. This chain's CDR3 is CASRDRAVSGYTF. For the CDR3, the DNA is TGTGCCAGCAGGGACAGGGCTGTTAGCGGCTACACCTTC.

This chain joins TRBV5-1 and TRBJ2-1; 7 bases align to TRBD2. The CDR3 contains 15 residues. CDR1 is SGHRS and CDR2 is YFSETQ in the germline V gene. Trimming cost V 5 bases and J 5 bases; bases outside gene matches: 10. CDR3 region: CASRPPSGANNEQFF. The CDR3 bases are TGCGCCAGCAGACCCCCTAGCGGAGCTAACAATGAGCAGTTCTTC.

V gene TRBV19 combines with J gene TRBJ2-6; 10 nucleotides align to TRBD1. Germline CDR1 LNHDA, CDR2 SQIVND (reference sequence). The V gene end was trimmed by 8 bases and the J gene end by 0 bases; junction bases not matched to a gene: 10. CDR3 size: 18 residues. The CDR3 reads CASERQGAPSSGANVLTF. As DNA, the CDR3 is TGTGCCAGTGAACGACAGGGGGCGCCGAGCTCTGGGGCCAACGTCCTGACTTTC.

The CDR3 nucleotides are TGCGCCAGCAGCGAGGACAGGACCAGCACAGATACGCAGTATTTT. Protein product: CASSEDRTSTDTQYF. The J gene is TRBJ2-3, the V gene TRBV5-1; 7 bases line up with TRBD1. The V segment lost 4 bases and the J segment 0 bases; nucleotides outside the gene matches: 5. This CDR3 has 15 residues. Germline-derived CDR1 and CDR2 are SGHRS and YFSETQ.

This clone was seen only a few times. This chain uses TRBV30 with TRBJ2-7, with 7 bases aligning to TRBD1. J was trimmed by 3 bases and V by 2 bases; bases with no gene match: 4. Looked up from germline, CDR1 is GTSNPN and CDR2 is SVGIG (reference sequence). This CDR3 spans 13 amino acids. The CDR3 bases are TGTGCCTGGAGTTGGGACAGCCTCTACGAGCAGTACTTC. The encoded protein is CAWSWDSLYEQYF.

The rearrangement links TRBV5-1 to TRBJ2-5; the match to TRBD2 covers 13 bases. J gave up 7 bases and V 7 bases, and 4 bases lay outside the gene matches. This CDR3 is built from 13 residues. Per the germline V gene, CDR1 is SGHRS and CDR2 is YFSETQ. The CDR3 region has the DNA TGCGCCAGCGGACTAGCGGGAGTGCGGACCCAGTACTTC. Amino acid sequence: CASGLAGVRTQYF.

The V call is TRBV6-4, the J call TRBJ2-1; D call uncertain. This CDR3 has 14 amino acids. The V end was cut by 0 bases, the J end by 2 bases, with 5 bases between. In germline, CDR1 is MRHNA, CDR2 SNTAGT. The CDR3 region is CASSDSGAYNEQFF. As DNA, the CDR3 is TGTGCCAGCAGTGACTCTGGGGCCTACAATGAGCAGTTCTTC.

This chain joins TRBV29-1 and TRBJ2-1, with 9 bases matching TRBD1. There are 12 residues in the CDR3. Per germline, CDR1 SQVTM and CDR2 ANQGSEA. Trimming removed 7 bases from V and 4 bases from J; junction bases left unmatched: 2. CDR3: CSGGQGYNEQFF. Written as DNA, the CDR3 is TGCAGCGGTGGACAGGGGTACAATGAGCAGTTCTTC.